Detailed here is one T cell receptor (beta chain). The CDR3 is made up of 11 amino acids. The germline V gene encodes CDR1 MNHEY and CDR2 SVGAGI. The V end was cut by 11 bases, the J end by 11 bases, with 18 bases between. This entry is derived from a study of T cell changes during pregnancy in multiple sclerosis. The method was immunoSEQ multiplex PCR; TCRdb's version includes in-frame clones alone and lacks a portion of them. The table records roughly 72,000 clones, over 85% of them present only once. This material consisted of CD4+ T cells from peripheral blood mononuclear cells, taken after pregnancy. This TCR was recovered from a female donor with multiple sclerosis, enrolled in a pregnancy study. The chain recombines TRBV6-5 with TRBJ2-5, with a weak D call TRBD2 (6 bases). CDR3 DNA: TGTGCCGTCCGGGGACTTACAGAGCAGTACTTC. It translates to CAVRGLTEQYF.